A selection of T cell receptor beta chains follows, all from one sample in a study of shared clonotypes between healthy human individuals. Assay: immunoSEQ multiplex PCR; the TCRdb copy retains only in-frame clones and omits some. The table lists about 800,000 clones, just over 95% of them singletons. Input material: naive CD8+ T cells sorted from blood. Receptor source: a man under 40 in good health. Each CDR3 is given with its conserved first and last residue. The D gene is left open where the match is weak.

d_gene	v_gene	j_gene	CDR3aa	CDR3nt
NA	TRBV9	TRBJ1-2	CASRSAHGYTF	TGTGCCAGCAGATCGGCGCATGGCTACACCTTC
TRBD2	TRBV4-1	TRBJ2-1	CASRKVVAGGPNEQFF	TGCGCCAGCAGGAAAGTAGTAGCGGGAGGGCCAAATGAGCAGTTCTTC
TRBD2	TRBV28	TRBJ2-1	CASSLGGTGGNEQFF	TGTGCCAGCAGTTTGGGAGGGACGGGAGGCAATGAGCAGTTCTTC
NA	TRBV7-9	TRBJ1-1	CASSFRPRELNTEAFF	TGTGCCAGCAGCTTTCGGCCCAGGGAGCTTAACACTGAAGCTTTCTTT
TRBD2	TRBV11-3	TRBJ2-1	CASRNTSGSYEQFF	TGTGCCAGCCGCAACACTAGCGGGAGCTATGAGCAGTTCTTC
NA	TRBV6-4	TRBJ2-6	CASSEGAGANVLTF	TGTGCCAGCAGTGAGGGGGCTGGGGCCAACGTCCTGACTTTC
NA	TRBV5-6	TRBJ2-2	CASTNAGTGELFF	TGTGCCAGCACAAACGCGGGCACCGGGGAGCTGTTTTTT
NA	TRBV28	TRBJ1-1	CASSLTRLGTEAFF	TGTGCCAGCAGTTTAACCCGGTTAGGGACTGAAGCTTTCTTT
TRBD2	TRBV7-6	TRBJ2-5	CASSLSAGGYQETQYF	TGTGCCAGCAGCTTATCCGCGGGAGGGTACCAAGAGACCCAGTACTTC
NA	TRBV4-3	TRBJ2-5	CASSQDPGASVNQETQYF	TGCGCCAGCAGCCAAGATCCGGGTGCGTCAGTCAACCAAGAGACCCAGTACTTC
TRBD2	TRBV10-2	TRBJ2-1	CASSDGGSSYNEQFF	TGCGCCAGCAGTGACGGCGGGAGCTCCTACAATGAGCAGTTCTTC
NA	TRBV27	TRBJ1-5	CASSFWVDQPQHF	TGTGCCAGCAGTTTCTGGGTTGATCAGCCCCAGCATTTT
NA	TRBV7-9	TRBJ2-7	CASSGPLGYEQYF	TGTGCCAGCAGCGGACCCCTTGGGTACGAGCAGTACTTC
TRBD1	TRBV27	TRBJ2-7	CASSMGDRDHEQYF	TGTGCCAGCAGCATGGGGGACAGGGACCACGAGCAGTACTTC
NA	TRBV28	TRBJ2-2	CASSFGTTGELFF	TGTGCCAGCAGCTTCGGCACAACCGGGGAGCTGTTTTTT
NA	TRBV27	TRBJ2-3	CASSRGGYGSDTQYF	TGTGCCAGCAGTAGGGGGGGTTATGGGTCGGATACGCAGTATTTT
TRBD2	TRBV15	TRBJ2-1	CATQPAGDLGRWPYNEQFF	TGTGCCACCCAACCGGCGGGAGATCTTGGGAGGTGGCCCTACAATGAGCAGTTCTTC
NA	TRBV7-6	TRBJ1-3	CASSRASGGNTIYF	TGTGCCAGCAGCCGGGCCTCTGGTGGAAACACCATATATTTT
TRBD2	TRBV7-2	TRBJ2-7	CASSAATSGSSYEQYF	TGTGCCAGCAGCGCCGCGACTAGCGGGAGTAGTTACGAGCAGTACTTC
NA	TRBV4-1	TRBJ1-5	CASSPERMGPNQPQHF	TGCGCCAGCAGCCCCGAGAGGATGGGGCCGAATCAGCCCCAGCATTTT
NA	TRBV9	TRBJ2-1	CASSISDPNEQFF	TGTGCCAGCAGTATCTCTGACCCGAATGAGCAGTTCTTC
NA	TRBV28	TRBJ2-1	CASSYGRGGRNEQFF	TGTGCCAGCTCTTACGGACGGGGCGGCCGAAATGAGCAGTTCTTC
NA	TRBV7-9	TRBJ1-3	CASSITDSGNTIYF	TGTGCCAGCAGCATCACAGACTCTGGAAACACCATATATTTT
NA	TRBV30	TRBJ2-3	CAWSLGSDTQYF	TGTGCCTGGAGTCTCGGATCAGATACGCAGTATTTT
NA	TRBV12-5	TRBJ1-2	CASGTGNHGYTF	TGTGCTAGTGGGACAGGTAACCATGGCTACACCTTC
NA	TRBV9	TRBJ1-3	CASSVDVDTSSGNTIYF	TGTGCCAGCAGCGTAGATGTCGACACCAGCTCTGGAAACACCATATATTTT
TRBD1	TRBV5-1	TRBJ2-7	CASSGRGQGRAWGYEQYF	TGCGCCAGCAGCGGACGAGGACAGGGTAGGGCATGGGGGTACGAGCAGTACTTC
NA	TRBV4-1	TRBJ1-4	CASSQEGAVSEKLFF	TGCGCCAGCAGCCAAGAGGGGGCGGTATCGGAAAAACTGTTTTTT